A selection of T cell receptor beta chains follows, all from one sample in a study of blood T cell repertoires in COVID-19. The assay was immunoSEQ multiplex PCR, and TCRdb's table has in-frame clones only and misses some. Among 200,000 to 250,000 clones listed, 83% were seen once. Sequences were obtained from PBMCs or T cells enriched from blood (not recorded which). These receptors all come from a woman between 45 and 65 years old who had been exposed to COVID-19. Both conserved end residues are part of each CDR3.

>TRBJ2-7|TRBV20-1
CSARDYYEQYF
>TRBJ1-6|TRBV27
CASSLSGRPLHF
>TRBJ2-2|TRBV6-5
CASSSGQKELFF
>TRBJ1-1|TRBV19
CASQKNWGGRTEAFF
>TRBJ2-7|TRBV7-8
CASSLTPPSSGGGTYEQYF
>TRBJ1-1|TRBV6-5
CASSPREMDTEAFF
>TRBJ2-5|TRBV20-1
CSASGGQVRETQYF
>TRBJ1-2|TRBV12-3/TRBV12-4
CASSLDIRGYTF
>TRBJ2-1|TRBV7-9
CASSLGQAGEGEQFF
>TRBJ2-2|TRBV12-3/TRBV12-4
CASKRGTTGELFF
>TRBJ2-5|TRBV5-1
CASSFDRAETQYF
>TRBJ2-1|TRBV11-1
CASSVDNRGEQFF
>TRBJ2-7|TRBV27
CASSTGRGLDEQYF
>TRBJ1-1|TRBV4-1
CASSPRVVYTEAFF
>TRBJ2-1|TRBV30
CAWTRYGGNRYNEQFF
>TRBJ1-1|TRBV21-1
CASGCKGGTEAFF
>TRBJ1-2|TRBV7-9
CASSPRGTGSDSYYGYTF
>TRBJ1-2|TRBV12-3/TRBV12-4
CASSLNRQRTYTF
>TRBJ2-1|TRBV29-1
CSVERARGNEQFF
>TRBJ1-1|TRBV7-9
CASSFTVNTEAFF
>TRBJ1-2|TRBV2
CASSVGTGAFYGYTF
>TRBJ2-5|TRBV21-1
CASSKGQGPGTQYF
>TRBJ1-3|TRBV7-9
CASSLRSAEYSGNTIYF
>TRBJ2-3|TRBV12-5
CASGHGTSGPDTQYF
>TRBJ2-2|TRBV30
CAWKEGARDTGELFF
>TRBJ2-1|TRBV19
CASGDSGANNEQFF
>TRBJ2-3|TRBV6-5
CASSFLDTQYF
>TRBJ2-5|TRBV3-1/TRBV3-2
CASSGSGQETQYF
>TRBJ1-1|TRBV27
CASRRDRVTAEAFF
>TRBJ1-4|TRBV14
CASSVVATNEKLFF
>TRBJ1-4|TRBV5-6
CASSLGLEGPNEKLFF
>TRBJ2-6|TRBV10-3
CAISERDRGRSGANVLTF
>TRBJ1-5|TRBV15
CATSRGQGLQYSNQPQHF
>TRBJ1-1|TRBV11-2
CASSPRQGLNTEAFF
>TRBJ2-5|TRBV7-2
CASSLASTTQYF
>TRBJ2-2|TRBV7-9
CASSLGLAMNTGELFF
>TRBJ2-1|TRBV11-1
CASSSIAGGLYEQFF
>TRBJ2-1|TRBV12-1
CASSLPQDRGNEQFF